This TCR beta chain was sequenced in a study of T cell responses to AZD1222 COVID-19 vaccine. Broader study findings: The CD4 TCRs associated with vaccination extended across spike and predominated at 160-218 and 743-854. Of the AZD1222 recipients, only 5 or 6 were seropositive at baseline.

Profiled with immunoSEQ multiplex PCR; TCRdb holds only in-frame clones, not every one. The table has 110,000 to 150,000 clones, approximately 93% seen once. Comments on this clone: What it binds is not known.

V shed 8 bases, J shed 3 bases, and the junction held 6 bases outside the gene matches. From germline, CDR1 is KGHSH and CDR2 LQKENI. The CDR3 is 14 amino acids. The material was peripheral blood, obtained on day 0 of AZD1222 vaccination. This sequence joins TRBV18 and TRBJ2-1, with TRBD2 matching over 8 bases. This TCR came from an adult in good health. As DNA, the CDR3 is TGTGCCAGCGCGGGACTAGGTCTCTACAATGAGCAGTTCTTC. It yields the protein CASAGLGLYNEQFF.